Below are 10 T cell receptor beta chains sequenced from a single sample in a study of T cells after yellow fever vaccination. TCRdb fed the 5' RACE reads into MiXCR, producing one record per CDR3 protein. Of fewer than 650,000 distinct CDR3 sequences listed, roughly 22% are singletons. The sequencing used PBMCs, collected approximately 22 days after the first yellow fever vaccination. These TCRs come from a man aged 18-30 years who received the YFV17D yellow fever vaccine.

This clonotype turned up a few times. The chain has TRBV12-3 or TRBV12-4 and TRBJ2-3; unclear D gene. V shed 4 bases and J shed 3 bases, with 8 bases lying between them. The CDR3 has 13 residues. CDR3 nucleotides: TGTGCCAGCAGTTCTGCCGGGACAGATACGCAGTATTTT. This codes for CASSSAGTDTQYF.

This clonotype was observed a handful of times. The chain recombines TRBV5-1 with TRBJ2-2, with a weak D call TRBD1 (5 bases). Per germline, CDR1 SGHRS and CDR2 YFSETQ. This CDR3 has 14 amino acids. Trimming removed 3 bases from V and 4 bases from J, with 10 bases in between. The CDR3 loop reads CASSSGSRTGELFF. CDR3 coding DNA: TGCGCCAGCAGCTCAGGGTCGCGCACCGGGGAGCTGTTTTTT.

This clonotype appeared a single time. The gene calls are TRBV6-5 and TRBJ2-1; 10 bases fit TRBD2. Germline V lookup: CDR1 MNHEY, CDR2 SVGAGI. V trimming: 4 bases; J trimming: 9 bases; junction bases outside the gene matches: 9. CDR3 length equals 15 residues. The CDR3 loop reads CASSFVAGGLGEQFF. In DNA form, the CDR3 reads TGTGCCAGCAGTTTCGTAGCGGGGGGTTTAGGTGAGCAGTTCTTC.

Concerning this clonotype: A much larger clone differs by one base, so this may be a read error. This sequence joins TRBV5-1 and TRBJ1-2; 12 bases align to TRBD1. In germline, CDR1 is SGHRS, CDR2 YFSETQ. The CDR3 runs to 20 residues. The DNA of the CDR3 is TGCTCCAGCAGCGATACATACCCCGGGACAGGGGGCGCCCCTAACTATGGCTACACCTTC. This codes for CSSSDTYPGTGGAPNYGYTF.

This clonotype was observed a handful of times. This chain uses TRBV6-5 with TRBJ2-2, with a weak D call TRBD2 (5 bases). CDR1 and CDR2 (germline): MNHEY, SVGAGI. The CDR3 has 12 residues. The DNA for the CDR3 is TGTCTACGGAGCGGCCGCACCGGGGAGCTGTTTTTT. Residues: CLRSGRTGELFF.

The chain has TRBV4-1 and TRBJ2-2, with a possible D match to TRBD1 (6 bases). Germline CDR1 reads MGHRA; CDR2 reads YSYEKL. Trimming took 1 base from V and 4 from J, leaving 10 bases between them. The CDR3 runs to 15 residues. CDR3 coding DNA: TGCGCCAGCAGCCAAGCCTCAGGGGTCACCGGGGAGCTGTTTTTT. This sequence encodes CASSQASGVTGELFF.

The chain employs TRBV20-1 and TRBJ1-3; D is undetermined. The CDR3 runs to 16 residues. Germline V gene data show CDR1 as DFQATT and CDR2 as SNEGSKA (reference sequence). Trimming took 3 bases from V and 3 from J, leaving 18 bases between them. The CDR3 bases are TGCAGTGCTAGCAAAGGACGAACAGAACATGGAAACACCATATATTTT. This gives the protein CSASKGRTEHGNTIYF.

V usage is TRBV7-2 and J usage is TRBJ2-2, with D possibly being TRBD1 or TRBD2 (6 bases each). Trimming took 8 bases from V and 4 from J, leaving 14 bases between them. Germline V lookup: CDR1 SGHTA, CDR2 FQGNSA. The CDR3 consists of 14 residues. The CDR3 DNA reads TGTGCCAGCGGGGGGCGATTCTCCACCGGGGAGCTGTTTTTT. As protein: CASGGRFSTGELFF.

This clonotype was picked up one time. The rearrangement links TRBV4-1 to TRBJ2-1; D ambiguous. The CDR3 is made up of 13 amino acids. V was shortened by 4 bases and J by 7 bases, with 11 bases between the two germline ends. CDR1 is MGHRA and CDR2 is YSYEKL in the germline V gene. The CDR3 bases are TGCGCCAGCAGCCCTTCGAAGTATAATGAGCAGTTCTTC. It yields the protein CASSPSKYNEQFF.

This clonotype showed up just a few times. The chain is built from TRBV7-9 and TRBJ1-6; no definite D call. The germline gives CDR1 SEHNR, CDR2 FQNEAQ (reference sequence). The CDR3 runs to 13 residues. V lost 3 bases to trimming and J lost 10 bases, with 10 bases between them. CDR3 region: CASSLDLASPLHF. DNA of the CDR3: TGTGCCAGCAGCTTGGACCTCGCGTCACCCCTCCACTTT.